The sample holds a few counts of the clone carrying this T cell receptor (beta chain). The sample is drawn from a study of T cells in Graves' hyperthyroidism and ophthalmopathy. Background on the study: Specimen type is peripheral blood, collected at initial diagnosis prior to any treatment.

The source material, RNA transcripts, was used to amplify TCR beta CDR3 regions. During a first-round RT-PCR of the TCR CDR3, the HTBI primer set was used. TCRdb reprocessed the multiplex PCR reads with MiXCR, giving one entry per CDR3 protein. The data contain fewer than 450,000 distinct CDR3 sequences, 15% to 20% of them singletons. V was pared by 0 bases and J by 6 bases, with 12 bases between. Germline V gene lookup returns CDR1 DFQATT and CDR2 SNEGSKA (reference sequence). The CDR3 loop spans 13 amino acids. It was uncontrolled infection, other autoimmune disease, pregnancy or lactation that excluded patients. Every diagnosis used clinical symptoms, serum thyroxine and TRAb, thyroid ultrasound and orbital computed tomography.

V and J are TRBV20-1 and TRBJ2-7, with D unresolved. The TCR was taken from a man between 18 and 35 years old with Graves' ophthalmopathy. Sequenced sample: blood. The CDR3 loop reads CSARDLRAPEQYF. The CDR3 coding sequence is TGCAGTGCTAGAGATCTCCGGGCCCCCGAGCAGTACTTC.